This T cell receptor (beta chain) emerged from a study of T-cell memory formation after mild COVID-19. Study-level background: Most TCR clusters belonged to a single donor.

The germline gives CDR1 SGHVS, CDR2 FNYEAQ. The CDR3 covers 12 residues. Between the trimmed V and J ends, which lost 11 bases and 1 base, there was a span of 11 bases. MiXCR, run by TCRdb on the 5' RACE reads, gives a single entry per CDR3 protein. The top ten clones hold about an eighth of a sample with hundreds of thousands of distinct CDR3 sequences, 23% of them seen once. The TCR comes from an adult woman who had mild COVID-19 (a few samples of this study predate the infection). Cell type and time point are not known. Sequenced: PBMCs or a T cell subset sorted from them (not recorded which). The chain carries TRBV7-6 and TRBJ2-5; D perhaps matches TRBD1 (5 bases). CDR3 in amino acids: CAVLGPQETQYF. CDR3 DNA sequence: TGTGCCGTATTGGGGCCCCAAGAGACCCAGTACTTC.